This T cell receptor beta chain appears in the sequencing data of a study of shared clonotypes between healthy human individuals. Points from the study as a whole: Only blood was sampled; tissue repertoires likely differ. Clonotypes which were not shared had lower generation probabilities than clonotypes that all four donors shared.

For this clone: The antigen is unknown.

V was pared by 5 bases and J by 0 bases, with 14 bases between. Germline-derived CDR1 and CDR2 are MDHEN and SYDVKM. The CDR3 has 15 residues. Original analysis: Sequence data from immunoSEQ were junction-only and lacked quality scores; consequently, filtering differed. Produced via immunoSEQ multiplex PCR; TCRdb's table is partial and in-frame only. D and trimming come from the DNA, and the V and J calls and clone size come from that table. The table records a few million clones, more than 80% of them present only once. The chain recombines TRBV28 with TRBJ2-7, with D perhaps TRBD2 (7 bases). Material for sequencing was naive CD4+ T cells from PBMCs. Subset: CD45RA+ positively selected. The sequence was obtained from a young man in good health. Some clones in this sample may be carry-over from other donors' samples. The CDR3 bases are TGTGCCAGCAGTGAGACAGGCGGGAGCTCCTACGAGCAGTACTTC. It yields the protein CASSETGGSSYEQYF.